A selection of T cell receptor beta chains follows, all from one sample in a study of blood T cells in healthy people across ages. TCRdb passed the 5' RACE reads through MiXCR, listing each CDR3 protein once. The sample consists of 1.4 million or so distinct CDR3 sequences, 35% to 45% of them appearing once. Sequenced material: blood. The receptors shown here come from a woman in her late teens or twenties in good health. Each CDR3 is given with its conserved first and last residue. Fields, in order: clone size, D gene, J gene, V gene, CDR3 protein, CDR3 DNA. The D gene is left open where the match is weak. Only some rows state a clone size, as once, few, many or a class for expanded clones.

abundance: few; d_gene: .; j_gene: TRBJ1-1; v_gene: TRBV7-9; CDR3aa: CASSGGGRTEAFF; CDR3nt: TGTGCCAGCAGTGGGGGGGGGAGGACTGAAGCTTTCTTT
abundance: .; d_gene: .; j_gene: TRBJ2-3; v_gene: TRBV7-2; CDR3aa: CASSRELAQRRGTQYF; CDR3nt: TGTGCCAGCAGCAGAGAGCTTGCGCAGCGCCGAGGTACGCAGTATTTT
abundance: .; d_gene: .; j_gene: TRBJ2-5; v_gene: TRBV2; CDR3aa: CASSDWSSRETQYF; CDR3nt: TGTGCCAGCAGTGATTGGTCTAGCCGAGAGACCCAGTACTTC
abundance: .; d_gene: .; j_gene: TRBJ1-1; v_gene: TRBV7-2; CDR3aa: CASSCSGNTEAFF; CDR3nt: TGTGCCAGCAGCTGCTCCGGGAACACTGAAGCTTTCTTT
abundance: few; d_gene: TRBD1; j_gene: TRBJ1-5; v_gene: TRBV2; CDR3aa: CASGDRGPDSNQPQHF; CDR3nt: TGTGCCAGCGGAGACAGGGGTCCGGATAGCAATCAGCCCCAGCATTTT
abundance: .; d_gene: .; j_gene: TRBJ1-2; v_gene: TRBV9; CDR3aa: CASSVTPITFNYGYTF; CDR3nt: TGTGCCAGCAGCGTAACCCCGATTACTTTTAACTATGGCTACACCTTC
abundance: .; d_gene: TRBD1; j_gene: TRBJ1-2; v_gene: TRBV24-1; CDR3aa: CATSDYRGGYTF; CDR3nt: TGTGCCACCAGTGATTACAGGGGTGGCTACACCTTC
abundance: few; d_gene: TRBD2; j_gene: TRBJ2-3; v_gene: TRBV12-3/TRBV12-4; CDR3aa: CANSGGVLRDTQYF; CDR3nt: TGTGCCAACTCCGGGGGGGTTTTGAGGGATACGCAGTATTTT
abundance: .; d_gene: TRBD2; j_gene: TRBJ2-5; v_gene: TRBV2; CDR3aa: CASRFSGLAGSNEQYF; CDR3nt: TGTGCCAGCAGGTTCTCAGGACTAGCGGGCAGCAATGAGCAGTACTTC
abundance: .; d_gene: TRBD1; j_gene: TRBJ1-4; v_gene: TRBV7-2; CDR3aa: CASSDAGTGHEKLFF; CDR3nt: TGTGCCAGCAGCGACGCCGGGACAGGTCACGAAAAACTGTTTTTT
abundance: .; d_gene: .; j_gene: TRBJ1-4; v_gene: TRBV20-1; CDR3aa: CSAGVGGFNEKLFF; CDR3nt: TGCAGTGCTGGAGTGGGAGGCTTTAATGAAAAACTGTTTTTT
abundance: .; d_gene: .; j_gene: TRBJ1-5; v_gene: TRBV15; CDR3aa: CATSRDSGDQPQHF; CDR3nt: TGTGCCACCAGCAGAGATTCGGGGGATCAGCCCCAGCATTTT
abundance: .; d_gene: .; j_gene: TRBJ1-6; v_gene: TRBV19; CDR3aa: CASRRTAVSSYNSPLHF; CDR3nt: TGTGCCAGTAGGAGGACAGCGGTCAGCTCCTATAATTCACCCCTCCACTTT
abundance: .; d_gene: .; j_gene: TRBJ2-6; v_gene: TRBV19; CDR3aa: CASTLDGANVLTF; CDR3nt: TGTGCCAGTACCCTGGATGGGGCCAACGTCCTGACTTTC
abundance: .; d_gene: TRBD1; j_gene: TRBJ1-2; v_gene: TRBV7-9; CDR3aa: CASSSLTGYNYGYTF; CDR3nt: TGTGCCAGCAGCTCCTTGACAGGGTATAACTATGGCTACACCTTC
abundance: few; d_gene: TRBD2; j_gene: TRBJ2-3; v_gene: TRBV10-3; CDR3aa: CATTTSGSTDTQYF; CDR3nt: TGTGCCACCACGACTAGCGGAAGCACAGATACGCAGTATTTT
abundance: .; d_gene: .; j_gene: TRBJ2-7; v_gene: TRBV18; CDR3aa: CASSPTEPSYEQYF; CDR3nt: TGTGCCAGCTCACCGACAGAGCCCTCCTACGAGCAGTACTTC
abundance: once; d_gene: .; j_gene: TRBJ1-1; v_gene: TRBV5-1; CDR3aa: CASSTGWENTEAFF; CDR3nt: TGCGCCAGCAGCACAGGGTGGGAGAACACTGAAGCTTTCTTT
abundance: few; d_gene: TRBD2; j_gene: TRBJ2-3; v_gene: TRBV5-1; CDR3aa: CASSGGLAGRTDTQYF; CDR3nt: TGCGCCAGCAGCGGGGGACTAGCGGGAAGGACAGATACGCAGTATTTT
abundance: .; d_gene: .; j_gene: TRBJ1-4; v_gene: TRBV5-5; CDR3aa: CASAPGRLNEKLFF; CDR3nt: TGTGCCAGCGCCCCCGGGAGACTTAATGAAAAACTGTTTTTT
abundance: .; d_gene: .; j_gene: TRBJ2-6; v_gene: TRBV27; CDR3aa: CASSLSGATGANVLTF; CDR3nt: TGTGCCAGCAGTTTATCGGGGGCTACTGGGGCCAACGTCCTGACTTTC
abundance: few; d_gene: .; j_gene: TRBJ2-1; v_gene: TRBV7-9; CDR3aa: CASSLQGREQFF; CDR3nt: TGTGCCAGCAGCTTACAAGGTCGTGAGCAGTTCTTC
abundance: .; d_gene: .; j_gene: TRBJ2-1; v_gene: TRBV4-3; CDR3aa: CDSSQELVRGHNEQFF; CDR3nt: TGCGACAGCAGCCAAGAGTTAGTTAGAGGACACAATGAGCAGTTCTTC
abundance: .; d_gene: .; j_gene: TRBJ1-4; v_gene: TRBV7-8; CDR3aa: CAGSPQRGRFEKLFF; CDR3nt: TGTGCCGGCAGTCCCCAAAGAGGGAGGTTTGAAAAACTGTTTTTT
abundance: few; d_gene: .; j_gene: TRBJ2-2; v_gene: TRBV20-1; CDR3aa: CSANDAANTGELFF; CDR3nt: TGCAGTGCTAACGACGCGGCGAACACCGGGGAGCTGTTTTTT
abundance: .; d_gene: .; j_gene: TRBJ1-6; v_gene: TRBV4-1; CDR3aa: CASSPAPIWNSPLHF; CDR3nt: TGCGCCAGCAGCCCAGCCCCAATTTGGAATTCACCCCTCCACTTT
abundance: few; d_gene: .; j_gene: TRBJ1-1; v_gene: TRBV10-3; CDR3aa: CAIRETLRTKGTEAFF; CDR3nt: TGTGCCATCAGGGAAACACTCAGGACCAAGGGCACTGAAGCTTTCTTT
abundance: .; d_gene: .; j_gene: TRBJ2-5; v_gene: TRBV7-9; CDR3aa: CASSSGVWNNNEQYF; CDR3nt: TGTGCCAGCAGCTCAGGGGTTTGGAACAACAATGAGCAGTACTTC
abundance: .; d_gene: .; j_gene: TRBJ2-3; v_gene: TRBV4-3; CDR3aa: CASSQERVLGESTDTQYF; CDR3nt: TGCGCCAGCAGCCAAGAGCGGGTTCTGGGCGAGAGCACAGATACGCAGTATTTT
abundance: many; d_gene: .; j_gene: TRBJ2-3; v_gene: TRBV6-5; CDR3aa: CASSAPGTDTQYF; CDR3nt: TGTGCCAGCAGCGCCCCGGGGACAGATACGCAGTATTTT
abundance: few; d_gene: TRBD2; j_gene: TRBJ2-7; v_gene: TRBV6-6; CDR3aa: CASSAGLGGYEQYF; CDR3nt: TGTGCCAGCAGCGCGGGACTAGGGGGATACGAGCAGTACTTC
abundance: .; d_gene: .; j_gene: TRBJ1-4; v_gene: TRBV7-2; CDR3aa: CASSVKQGPDEKLFF; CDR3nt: TGTGCCAGCAGCGTGAAACAGGGTCCTGATGAAAAACTGTTTTTT
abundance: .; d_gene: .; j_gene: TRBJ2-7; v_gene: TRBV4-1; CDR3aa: CASSQDTNEQYF; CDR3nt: TGCGCCAGCAGCCAAGATACTAACGAGCAGTACTTC
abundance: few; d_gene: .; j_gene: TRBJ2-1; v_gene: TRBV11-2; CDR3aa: CASSFPGPNNEQFF; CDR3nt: TGTGCCAGCAGCTTTCCGGGACCCAACAATGAGCAGTTCTTC
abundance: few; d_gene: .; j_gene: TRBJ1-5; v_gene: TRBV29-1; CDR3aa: CSVANSNQPQHF; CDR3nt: TGCAGCGTTGCCAATAGCAATCAGCCCCAGCATTTT
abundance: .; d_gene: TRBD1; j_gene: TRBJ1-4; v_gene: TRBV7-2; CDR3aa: CASSYQRQGGEKLFF; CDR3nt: TGTGCCAGCAGCTACCAAAGACAGGGAGGTGAAAAACTGTTTTTT
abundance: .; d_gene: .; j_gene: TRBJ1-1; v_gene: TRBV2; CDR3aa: CAIKTGGSEAFF; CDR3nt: TGTGCCATCAAAACGGGGGGCTCTGAAGCTTTCTTT
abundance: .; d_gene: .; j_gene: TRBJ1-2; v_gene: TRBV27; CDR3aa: CASSFFGKANYGYTF; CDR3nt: TGTGCCAGCAGTTTTTTCGGGAAAGCTAACTATGGCTACACCTTC
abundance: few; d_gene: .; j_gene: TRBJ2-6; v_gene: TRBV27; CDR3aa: CASSFEGFAGANVLTF; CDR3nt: TGTGCCAGCAGTTTCGAGGGTTTTGCTGGGGCCAACGTCCTGACTTTC
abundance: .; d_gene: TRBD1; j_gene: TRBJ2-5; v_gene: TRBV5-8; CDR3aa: CASSVRDSLRETQYF; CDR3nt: TGTGCCAGCAGCGTCCGGGACAGCCTTAGAGAGACCCAGTACTTC